Following are 10 T cell receptor beta chains from one sample sequenced in a study of early T cells in non-severe SARS-CoV-2 infection. MiXCR, run by TCRdb on the 5' RACE reads, gives a single entry per CDR3 protein. Of 24,000 or so distinct CDR3 sequences listed, roughly 6% are singletons. Material: whole blood. These receptors were collected from an adult who was a healthcare worker with PCR-confirmed SARS-CoV-2 infection or an uninfected control (not recorded which).

This clonotype was counted between two and nine times. V gene TRBV12-3 or TRBV12-4 combines with J gene TRBJ2-1; 7 nucleotides align to TRBD2. This CDR3 spans 15 amino acids. J gave up 4 bases and V 7 bases, and 10 bases lay outside the gene matches. CDR3: CASTRSGGDYNEQFF. CDR3 DNA: TGTGCCAGCACCCGCTCGGGGGGTGATTACAATGAGCAGTTCTTC.

This clonotype appeared a few times. The CDR3 loop is CASSPAGTAGYTF. The CDR3 nucleotides are TGTGCCAGCAGCCCGGCCGGGACAGCAGGCTACACCTTC. The gene calls are TRBV5-4 and TRBJ1-2, with TRBD1 matching 7 bases. CDR1 and CDR2 (germline): SGHNT, YYREEE (reference sequence). The CDR3 runs 13 residues. Unmatched junction bases numbered 8, after V lost 4 bases and J lost 8 bases.

V gene TRBV7-2 combines with J gene TRBJ2-5, with D tentatively TRBD1 (6 bases). The V gene's germline CDR1 is SGHTA and CDR2 FQGNSA. There are 13 residues in the CDR3. Trimming cost V 5 bases and J 4 bases, with 11 bases left between them. Written as DNA, the CDR3 is TGTGCCAGCAGCAACACAGGGTCAGAGACCCAGTACTTC. Protein sequence: CASSNTGSETQYF.

This clonotype was picked up a small number of times. The V call is TRBV18, the J call TRBJ1-2, with 11 bases aligning to TRBD1. Unmatched junction bases numbered 21, after V lost 8 bases and J lost 4 bases. The CDR3 consists of 19 residues. The germline CDR1 and CDR2 sequences are KGHSH and LQKENI. The CDR3 sequence: CASRDRGVIQLVSGYGYTF. The CDR3 bases are TGTGCCAGCCGGGACAGGGGGGTAATCCAGCTTGTCAGCGGCTATGGCTACACCTTC.

This clonotype was seen repeatedly, ten times or more. The rearrangement uses TRBV5-5 and TRBJ1-4; possible D gene TRBD1, 5 bases. Germline CDR1 is SGHKS and CDR2 is YYEKEE (reference sequence). This CDR3 is built from 14 residues. V lost 3 bases and J lost 8, with 14 bases in between. CDR3 coding DNA: TGTGCCAGCAGCTCCCCGCAGGAGGGGGAAAAACTGTTTTTT. It translates to CASSSPQEGEKLFF.

This clonotype was seen a handful of times. The V and J genes are TRBV19 and TRBJ1-5, with 7 bases matching TRBD1. The CDR3 has 15 amino acids. Germline trimming cut 3 bases from V and 3 bases from J; bases unmatched to any gene: 5. The V gene's germline CDR1 is LNHDA and CDR2 SQIVND (reference sequence). The CDR3 DNA reads as TGTGCCAGTAGTATGGACAGGTCATCCAATCAGCCCCAGCATTTT. Residues: CASSMDRSSNQPQHF.

The chain uses TRBV6-2 or TRBV6-3 and TRBJ1-5; D perhaps matches TRBD1 (5 bases). Looked up from germline, CDR1 is MNHEY and CDR2 is SVGEGT. The CDR3 contains 13 residues. The V gene lost 4 bases and the J gene lost 2 bases, with 6 bases spanning the gap. The CDR3 DNA follows: TGTGCCAGCAGTTTCAGGGGCAATCAGCCCCAGCATTTT. This translates into CASSFRGNQPQHF.

The chain combines TRBV28 with TRBJ1-6; D might be TRBD1 (5 bases). The ends were cut back, 3 bases at V and 9 bases at J, with 12 bases in the middle. The CDR3 extends over 14 amino acids. Germline loops: CDR1 MDHEN, CDR2 SYDVKM. This chain's CDR3 is CASSLDTESSPLHF. The CDR3 region has the DNA TGTGCCAGCAGTTTGGACACAGAGTCTTCACCCCTCCACTTT.

This clonotype was seen many times. The chain links TRBV27 to TRBJ1-1; D unresolved. V was clipped by 3 bases and J by 4 bases, with 12 bases between them. The CDR3 runs to 14 residues. Germline CDR1 is MNHEY and CDR2 is SMNVEV (reference sequence). Written as DNA, the CDR3 is TGTGCCAGCAGTTTCCATCCGCTGGGCACTGAAGCTTTCTTT. This sequence encodes CASSFHPLGTEAFF.

This clonotype was detected ten times or more. This rearrangement joins TRBV20-1 to TRBJ1-1; tentatively, D is TRBD1 (6 bases). The CDR3 spans 13 residues. Germline loops: CDR1 DFQATT, CDR2 SNEGSKA (reference sequence). V shed 4 bases and J shed 3 bases, with 12 bases lying between them. CDR3 sequence: CSATGTKYTEAFF. Here the CDR3 DNA reads TGCAGTGCTACAGGGACAAAATACACTGAAGCTTTCTTT.